A selection of T cell receptor beta chains follows, all from one sample in a study of cytomegalovirus exposure and HLA in healthy donors. The method was immunoSEQ multiplex PCR; TCRdb's version includes in-frame clones alone and lacks a portion of them. The sample has roughly 130,000 clones; roughly four fifths are singletons. Source material: PBMCs. Receptors were obtained from a girl aged 2-15 years in good health and CMV-seronegative. CDR3s include the opening cysteine and the closing phenylalanine or tryptophan.

v_gene	j_gene	CDR3aa
TRBV27	TRBJ2-3	CASSLAGGEFTQYF
TRBV18	TRBJ1-1	CASSSGTGTNTEAFF
TRBV6-5	TRBJ1-5	CASSNRNQPQHF
TRBV5-6	TRBJ2-7	CASSFSWTGAHEQYF
TRBV19	TRBJ1-1	CASSWGDTEAFF
TRBV5-1	TRBJ1-2	CASSLVFAGESDYGYTF
TRBV11-3	TRBJ2-3	CASSSIAGGVNTQYF
TRBV4-2	TRBJ1-5	CASSQGRNQPQHF
TRBV18	TRBJ2-7	CASSQSGGGGYEQYF
TRBV7-2	TRBJ2-3	CASSLALAGGTDTQYF
TRBV19	TRBJ1-6	CASSIIPGQGNSPLHF
TRBV5-8	TRBJ2-7	CASSSGQGIVYEQYF
TRBV29-1	TRBJ2-3	CSVEPWAGGTDTQYF
TRBV27	TRBJ2-5	CASSIPGQGETQYF
TRBV5-1	TRBJ2-6	CASSWRQGATGANVLTF
TRBV27	TRBJ2-7	CASSSQAPVRTYEQYF
TRBV12-5	TRBJ1-2	CASGLVTGPYGYTF
TRBV4-1	TRBJ2-3	CASSQEGGSTDTQYF
TRBV30	TRBJ1-1	CARNTGGTEAFF
TRBV13	TRBJ2-1	CASSPRVSNEQFF
TRBV4-1	TRBJ1-1	CASSHLEQADTEAFF
TRBV6-5	TRBJ1-6	CASSLVQDNSPLHF
TRBV5-1	TRBJ1-1	CASSFGRGQQPTEAFF
TRBV4-2	TRBJ2-3	CASSQDGGGGGTQYF
TRBV5-4	TRBJ2-3	CASSRSASARTDTQYF
TRBV10-3	TRBJ1-1	CAISTANTEAFF
TRBV4-3	TRBJ2-3	CASSHKPPGLAGEPTDTQYF
TRBV7-3	TRBJ1-1	CASSIKTDMNTEAFF
TRBV6-1	TRBJ2-1	CASSRTSGANNEQFF
TRBV28	TRBJ2-5	CASSFDLFPGTQYF
TRBV29-1	TRBJ1-1	CSAQTVKNTEAFF
TRBV7-8	TRBJ2-7	CASSSGVLSYEQYF